This TCR beta chain was captured in a study of blood T cell repertoires in COVID-19. This CDR3 has 13 amino acids. J gave up 7 bases and V 4 bases, and 6 bases lay outside the gene matches. Per the germline V gene, CDR1 is ENHRY and CDR2 is SYGVKD. Produced via immunoSEQ multiplex PCR; TCRdb's table is partial and in-frame only. This table holds fewer than 500,000 clones, about nine tenths found once. Sequencing was performed on peripheral blood. This sequence joins TRBV10-3 and TRBJ2-7, with 8 bases identical to TRBD1. This TCR came from a woman under 40 with active or convalescent COVID-19. The CDR3 nucleotides read TGTGCCATCAGTGGGACCCGGACAGGGGAGCAGTACTTC. This sequence encodes CAISGTRTGEQYF.